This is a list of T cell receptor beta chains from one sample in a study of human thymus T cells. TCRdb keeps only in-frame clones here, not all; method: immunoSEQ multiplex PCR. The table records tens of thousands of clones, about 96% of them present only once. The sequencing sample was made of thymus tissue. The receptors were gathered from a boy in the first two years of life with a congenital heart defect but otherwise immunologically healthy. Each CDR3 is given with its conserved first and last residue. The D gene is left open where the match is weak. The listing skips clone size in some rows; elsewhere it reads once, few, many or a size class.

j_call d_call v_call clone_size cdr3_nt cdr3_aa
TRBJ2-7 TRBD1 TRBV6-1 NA TGTGCCAGCAGTGAAGGGCCCCCGACAGGGGGGGTACCGGTGGGGCAGTACTTC CASSEGPPTGGVPVGQYF
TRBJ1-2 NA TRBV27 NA TGTGCCAGCGGGGTAGGGCCAAAAGACTATGGCTACACCTTC CASGVGPKDYGYTF
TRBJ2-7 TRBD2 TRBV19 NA TGTGCCAGTAGTGTGCTAGCGGGCACCTACGAGCAGTACTTC CASSVLAGTYEQYF
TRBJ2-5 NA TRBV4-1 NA TGCGCCAGCAGCCCCAACGGGGGGCCGGAGACCCAGTACTTC CASSPNGGPETQYF
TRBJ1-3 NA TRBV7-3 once TGTGCCAGCAGCTTAGGCTCTGGAAACACCATATATTTT CASSLGSGNTIYF
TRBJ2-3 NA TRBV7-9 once TGTGCCAGCAGCTTAGTTAGAGGGACCCAATTCGGGGCAGATACGCAGTATTTT CASSLVRGTQFGADTQYF
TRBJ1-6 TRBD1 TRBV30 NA TGTGCCTGGAGGCCCAATCGCGGGACAGACACGAGGGGGGTGAATTCACCCCTCCACTTT CAWRPNRGTDTRGVNSPLHF
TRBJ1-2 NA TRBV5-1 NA TGCGCCAGCAGCTTGGACAGCCCCTATGGCTACACCTTC CASSLDSPYGYTF
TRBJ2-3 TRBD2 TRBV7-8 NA TGTGCCAGCAGCTTAGGGAGAGGGGACTACCCATTGTTTCCCCCCACAGATACGCAGTATTTT CASSLGRGDYPLFPPTDTQYF
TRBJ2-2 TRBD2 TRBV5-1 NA TGCGCCAGCAGCTTGGATGACGGTAGCGGGACTAACACCGGGGAGCTGTTTTTT CASSLDDGSGTNTGELFF
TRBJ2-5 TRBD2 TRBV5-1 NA TGCGCCAGCAGCTTAGCGGGGGGGCGGAAGACCCAGTACTTC CASSLAGGRKTQYF
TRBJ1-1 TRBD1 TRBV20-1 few TGCACAGGACAGGGCAACACTGAAGCTTTCTTT CTGQGNTEAFF
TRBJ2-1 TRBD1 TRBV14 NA TGTGCCAGCAGCCAAGAGGACAGGGTCGACTTGGACAATGAGCAGTTCTTC CASSQEDRVDLDNEQFF
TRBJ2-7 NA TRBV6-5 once TGTGCCAGCAGTTCGACTCAGGGGCCCTACGAGCAGTACTTC CASSSTQGPYEQYF
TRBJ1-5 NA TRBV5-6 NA TGTGCCAGCAGCCGAGGGGCGCCCGATCAGCCCCAGCATTTT CASSRGAPDQPQHF
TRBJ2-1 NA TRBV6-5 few TGTGCCAGCAGCTCGGACTGGAGCTCCTACAATGAGCAGTTCTTC CASSSDWSSYNEQFF
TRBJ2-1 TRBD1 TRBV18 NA TGTGCCAGCTCACCACGGGACAGCCAGTACAATGAGCAGTTCTTC CASSPRDSQYNEQFF
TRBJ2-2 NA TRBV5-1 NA TGCGCCAACGCAGGGGAGCTGTTTTTT CANAGELFF